This T cell receptor (beta chain) derives from a study of cytomegalovirus exposure and HLA in healthy donors. Notes on the study in general: Later analysis showed TCR association rates varying by HLA locus, highest for DRB1 and lowest for HLA-C. Most TCRs appeared rarely, but some public TCRs recurred in many donors.

The ends lost 5 bases at V and 5 bases at J; junction bases unmatched: 8. The CDR3 totals 15 residues. Germline CDR1 SGDLS, CDR2 YYNGEE. This clone appeared once. What it binds is not known. In the PCR, 60 Vbeta and 13 Jbeta primers were used. Generated by immunoSEQ multiplex PCR, the TCRdb table keeps only in-frame clones and is missing some. This table holds 95,000 to 150,000 clones, roughly 76% found once. Sequencing was carried out using PBMCs. V and J are TRBV9 and TRBJ2-5; 11 bases align to TRBD2. This TCR came from a young man in good health and CMV-seronegative. The chain's CDR3 is CASSRGTSGPETQYF. The CDR3, as DNA: TGTGCCAGCAGTCGAGGGACTAGCGGACCGGAGACCCAGTACTTC.